This T cell receptor beta chain was sequenced in a study of technical replicates of blood from a few donors. CDR3 length equals 14 residues. Trimming took off 7 bases at V and 7 bases at J, with 17 bases between the two ends. Germline-derived CDR1 and CDR2 are LGHNA and YSLEER. Method: immunoSEQ multiplex PCR; TCRdb's copy keeps in-frame clones and lacks some. This sample carries about 75,000 clones, around 93% of them seen once, and the ten largest clones take around 0.42%. The J gene is TRBJ2-1, the V gene TRBV4-3; TRBD2 might be the D (6 bases). The sample taken for sequencing was T cells isolated from PBMCs. The origin of this receptor is a human donor in good health. The CDR3 DNA is TGCGCCAGCACCGTTATCGGGGGTGAGAATGAGCAGTTCTTC. Translated: CASTVIGGENEQFF.